The 20 T cell receptor beta chains presented below share a single source sample, sequenced in a study of cytomegalovirus exposure and HLA in healthy donors. Amplification used 60 Vbeta primers and 13 Jbeta primers. Profiling relied on immunoSEQ multiplex PCR, and the TCRdb table lists in-frame clones only, not all of them. The table lists roughly 100,000 clones, around 75% of them singletons. Material: PBMCs. The receptors originated from a man between 25 and 39 years old in good health and CMV-seropositive.

V and J are TRBV4-3 and TRBJ2-7, with 9 bases fitting TRBD1. The CDR3 is made up of 14 amino acids. The germline gives CDR1 LGHNA, CDR2 YSLEER. With 1 base clipped from V and 5 bases from J, the junction kept 3 bases outside the gene matches. CDR3 sequence reads: CASSQGTGVDEQYF. CDR3 bases: TGCGCCAGCAGCCAAGGGACAGGGGTAGACGAGCAGTACTTC.

The chain is built from TRBV19 and TRBJ2-6; maybe TRBD1 (6 bases). Trimming cost V 6 bases and J 1 base, with 10 bases left between them. The germline CDR1 and CDR2 sequences are LNHDA and SQIVND (reference sequence). This CDR3 has 15 amino acids. The CDR3 is CASSPTGSGANVLTF. DNA for the CDR3: TGTGCCAGTAGCCCAACAGGGTCTGGGGCCAACGTCCTGACTTTC. The complete variable domain, with remaining parts taken from reference TRBV19 and TRBJ2-6, reads DGGITQSPKYLFRKEGQNVTLSCEQNLNHDAMYWYRQDPGQGLRLIYYSQIVNDFQKGDIAEGYSVSREKKESFPLTVTSAQKNPTAFYLCASSPTGSGANVLTFGAGSRLTVL.

CDR3 protein: CASRPQDRDNSPLHF. CDR3 DNA sequence: TGTGCCAGCAGGCCCCAGGACAGGGACAATTCACCCCTCCACTTT. The chain uses TRBV28 and TRBJ1-6, with 8 bases identical to TRBD1. The V segment lost 6 bases and the J segment 7 bases; nucleotides outside the gene matches: 8. The CDR3 covers 15 residues. Looked up from germline, CDR1 is MDHEN and CDR2 is SYDVKM.

The rearrangement uses TRBV4-1 and TRBJ1-1; maybe TRBD1 (6 bases). The CDR3 sequence is 16 residues long. CDR1 and CDR2 (germline): MGHRA, YSYEKL. Trimming removed 1 base from V and 4 bases from J, with 16 bases in between. The DNA of the CDR3 is TGCGCCAGCAGCCAAGGGGCCTTCAGGGGAGCCACTGAAGCTTTCTTT. Amino acid sequence: CASSQGAFRGATEAFF.

The chain carries TRBV4-1 and TRBJ1-6; D is ambiguous. The ends were cut back, 1 base at V and 7 bases at J, with 5 bases in the middle. The CDR3 loop spans 13 amino acids. The germline CDR1 and CDR2 sequences are MGHRA and YSYEKL. The CDR3 bases are TGCGCCAGCAGCCAAGTCGGGAATTCACCCCTCCACTTT. As protein: CASSQVGNSPLHF.

The chain combines TRBV7-2 with TRBJ1-5; D unresolved. The V end was cut by 5 bases, the J end by 0 bases, with 8 bases between. The germline CDR1 and CDR2 sequences are SGHTA and FQGNSA. The CDR3 is 14 amino acids. The CDR3 region is CASSLTDSNQPQHF. CDR3 in DNA: TGTGCCAGCAGCCTAACAGATAGCAATCAGCCCCAGCATTTT.

The CDR3 region has the DNA TGCAGCGTTGAAAGGGGGGGCGGCACAGATACGCAGTATTTT. Protein sequence: CSVERGGGTDTQYF. The V call is TRBV29-1, the J call TRBJ2-3, with D possibly being TRBD2 (7 bases). V was cut by 2 bases and J by 1 base, with 10 bases left in between. This CDR3 contains 14 residues. Germline lookup yields CDR1 SQVTM and CDR2 ANQGSEA.

The V call is TRBV15, the J call TRBJ2-7; D is uncertain. Germline values: CDR1 LNHNV, CDR2 YYDKDF (reference sequence). The V and J ends lost 3 bases and 0 bases respectively, with 9 bases between them. The CDR3 has 14 residues. The CDR3 is CATSSGQASYEQYF. CDR3 coding DNA: TGTGCCACCAGCAGTGGGCAGGCCTCCTACGAGCAGTACTTC.

The V and J genes are TRBV7-9 and TRBJ2-1, with TRBD2 identical over 9 bases. Germline V lookup: CDR1 SEHNR, CDR2 FQNEAQ (reference sequence). After removal of 5 bases from V and 10 bases from J, the junction contained 21 bases not matched to a gene. This CDR3 comprises 18 residues. CDR3 sequence: CASSPYNSGGGLGEEQFF. Here the CDR3 DNA reads TGTGCCAGCAGCCCCTACAATAGCGGGGGTGGCTTGGGGGAAGAGCAGTTCTTC.

This chain uses TRBV10-3 with TRBJ2-7, with D perhaps TRBD1 (5 bases). Deletions cut 3 bases from V and 5 bases from J, with 14 bases between. The CDR3 runs to 14 residues. Germline V CDR1 and CDR2: ENHRY, SYGVKD. The CDR3 sequence is CAISDGQGGNEQYF. In nucleotides, the CDR3 is TGTGCCATCAGTGATGGTCAGGGTGGCAACGAGCAGTACTTC.

This clone came up once. The CDR3 nucleotides read TGTGCCTGGAGGCTAACGGGTTATAATTCACCCCTCCACTTT. It codes for CAWRLTGYNSPLHF. This rearrangement joins TRBV30 to TRBJ1-6; D unresolved. Germline loops: CDR1 GTSNPN, CDR2 SVGIG (reference sequence). The CDR3 loop spans 14 amino acids. Between the trimmed V and J ends, which lost 3 bases and 4 bases, there was a span of 10 bases.

The chain combines TRBV7-9 with TRBJ2-1; D is ambiguous. Germline-derived CDR1 and CDR2 are SEHNR and FQNEAQ (reference sequence). Trimming stripped 1 base from V and 5 bases from J, with 6 bases between. The CDR3 spans 13 residues. The CDR3 DNA sequence: TGTGCCAGCAGCTTAGGGCAGGACAATGAGCAGTTCTTC. This gives the protein CASSLGQDNEQFF.

This clone has just a few counts. The chain has TRBV18 and TRBJ1-3, with TRBD1 matching over 8 bases. The V and J ends lost 3 bases and 0 bases, in that order; junction bases with no gene match: 7. CDR3 length equals 17 residues. CDR1 and CDR2 from the germline V gene are KGHSH and LQKENI. CDR3 sequence: CASSPDRGGSSGNTIYF. DNA for the CDR3: TGTGCCAGCTCACCCGACAGGGGAGGAAGCTCTGGAAACACCATATATTTT.

This rearrangement joins TRBV7-3 to TRBJ2-2; 9 bases fit TRBD2. Trimming removed 3 bases from V and 5 bases from J; junction bases left unmatched: 4. The CDR3 consists of 15 residues. Germline V gene data show CDR1 as SGHTA and CDR2 as FQGTGA. The CDR3 sequence: CASSFSGGGTGELFF. Written as DNA, the CDR3 is TGTGCCAGCAGCTTTAGCGGGGGCGGAACCGGGGAGCTGTTTTTT.

The chain combines TRBV4-1 with TRBJ2-1; 7 bases match TRBD2. The length of the CDR3 is 16 residues. V was pared by 2 bases and J by 7 bases, with 11 bases of the junction left unmatched. Germline V gives CDR1 MGHRA, CDR2 YSYEKL. The CDR3 region has the DNA TGCGCCAGCAGCCAATCGGGCGGGGGATGGGCAAATGAGCAGTTCTTC. It translates to CASSQSGGGWANEQFF.

V usage is TRBV7-2 and J usage is TRBJ1-1, with unresolved D. CDR1 is SGHTA and CDR2 is FQGNSA in the germline V gene. The CDR3 runs 13 residues. V was pared by 1 base and J by 1 base, with 4 bases between. CDR3 coding DNA: TGTGCCAGCAGCTTAGTGCGGAACACTGAAGCTTTCTTT. Its translation: CASSLVRNTEAFF.

The CDR3 nucleotides read TGCGCCAGCAGCGCGGGACTAGGGCTAAAAGAGACCCAGTACTTC. It encodes CASSAGLGLKETQYF. The chain is built from TRBV5-1 and TRBJ2-5; 8 positions match TRBD2. Losses at the gene ends were 4 bases for V and 3 bases for J; bases not matched to a gene: 8. Germline loops: CDR1 SGHRS, CDR2 YFSETQ. CDR3 length: 15 residues. Filled out from reference TRBV5-1 and TRBJ2-5, the complete variable domain reads KAGVTQTPRYLIKTRGQQVTLSCSPISGHRSVSWYQQTPGQGLQFLFEYFSETQRNKGNFPGRFSGRQFSNSRSEMNVSTLELGDSALYLCASSAGLGLKETQYFGPGTRLLVL.

As for this clone: Other DNA variants within this sample encode the same CDR3. V usage is TRBV5-4 and J usage is TRBJ2-3, with 9 nucleotides matching TRBD1. V gave up 0 bases and J gave up 1 base; unmatched junction bases: 0. The CDR3 sequence is 15 residues long. Germline CDR1 reads SGHNT; CDR2 reads YYREEE (reference sequence). CDR3 loop: CASSLGQGGTDTQYF. The DNA of the CDR3 is TGTGCCAGCAGCTTGGGACAGGGGGGCACAGATACGCAGTATTTT.

The V call is TRBV7-6, the J call TRBJ2-3; no definite D call. This CDR3 has 13 amino acids. From germline, CDR1 is SGHVS and CDR2 FNYEAQ. Trimming left V 1 base short and J 2 bases short, with 4 bases between. DNA of the CDR3: TGTGCCAGCAGCTTAGTCCTCACAGATACGCAGTATTTT. The encoded protein is CASSLVLTDTQYF.

This clone was detected once. J is TRBJ2-7 and V is TRBV13; D is perhaps TRBD2 (6 bases). This CDR3 region has 13 residues. Germline lookup yields CDR1 PRHDT and CDR2 FYEKMQ (reference sequence). Trimming pared 5 bases from V and 5 bases from J, leaving 13 bases between. The CDR3 protein is CASSPPTRNEQYF. For the CDR3, the DNA is TGTGCCAGCAGCCCTCCGACTAGAAACGAGCAGTACTTC.